This record covers a single T cell receptor (beta chain). This sample was included in a study of T cell changes during pregnancy in multiple sclerosis. TCRdb's table, derived via immunoSEQ multiplex PCR, lists solely in-frame clones and lacks some. Of about 130,000 clones listed, 90% to 98% are singletons. This material consisted of peripheral blood, taken after pregnancy. The receptor was isolated from a female donor with multiple sclerosis, enrolled in a pregnancy study.

The CDR3 protein is CASSPEEMTQYF. The CDR3 DNA reads as TGTGCCAGCTCACCAGAGGAGATGACCCAGTACTTC. V gene TRBV18 combines with J gene TRBJ2-5, with D hard to call. The CDR3 sequence is 12 residues long. Germline V gene lookup returns CDR1 KGHSH and CDR2 LQKENI. V lost 2 bases, J lost 7 bases, and 8 bases lay in between.